Following are 21 T cell receptor beta chains from one sample sequenced in a study of CD8+ T cells in alopecia areata. Extracted RNA was reverse transcribed, and the resulting cDNA served as sequencing template. TCRdb's table, derived via immunoSEQ multiplex PCR, lists solely in-frame clones and lacks some. The sample has around 60,000 clones, roughly 45% seen once. Sequences were obtained from NKG2D-low CD8+ T cells sorted from blood. The receptors derive from a human donor with alopecia areata.

This clone was seen only a few times. The chain employs TRBV29-1 and TRBJ1-6, with 8 nucleotides matching TRBD1. CDR3 length equals 13 residues. Germline assignment: CDR1 SQVTM and CDR2 ANQGSEA. V was clipped by 3 bases and J by 7 bases; unmatched bases: 2. In nucleotides, the CDR3 is TGCAGCGTTGAGGGACAGGTGAATTCACCCCTCCACTTT. As protein: CSVEGQVNSPLHF.

This chain joins TRBV5-1 and TRBJ2-1; 9 bases line up with TRBD2. The CDR3 has 14 amino acids. The germline CDR1 and CDR2 sequences are SGHRS and YFSETQ. Germline trimming cut 1 base from V and 8 bases from J; bases unmatched to any gene: 4. The CDR3 DNA follows: TGCGCCAGCAGCTTGTTGCGGGAGGGAGATGAGCAGTTCTTC. Its translation is CASSLLREGDEQFF.

This sequence joins TRBV5-1 and TRBJ2-4; D call uncertain. Trimming shortened V by 2 bases and J by 6 bases, and 12 bases separated the two germline ends. CDR1 SGHRS and CDR2 YFSETQ come from the germline V gene. The CDR3 is 14 residues long. DNA of the CDR3: TGCGCCAGCAGCTTCGAAGGGATCGGAAACATTCAGTACTTC. Protein sequence: CASSFEGIGNIQYF.

This clone was found a few times. The CDR3 protein is CSAIADGSGKQYF. The DNA of the CDR3 is TGCAGCGCCATAGCCGACGGAAGCGGGAAGCAGTACTTC. The chain couples TRBV29-1 to TRBJ2-7; 7 bases map to TRBD2. The CDR3 consists of 13 residues. Trimming at V came to 7 bases and at J to 8 bases, leaving 14 bases not matched to a gene. The V gene's germline CDR1 is SQVTM and CDR2 ANQGSEA.

The rearrangement joins TRBV10-3 to TRBJ1-2; no definite D call. Germline-derived CDR1 and CDR2 are ENHRY and SYGVKD. The CDR3 extends over 14 amino acids. V lost 3 bases and J lost 9, with 17 bases in between. The CDR3 protein is CAISDPGDMLRYTF. DNA for the CDR3: TGTGCCATCAGTGACCCCGGGGATATGTTGCGCTACACCTTC.

This chain joins TRBV7-8 and TRBJ2-1; D is unresolved. Trimming took off 1 base at V and 4 bases at J, with 14 bases between the two ends. The CDR3 length is 16 residues. Looked up from germline, CDR1 is SGHVS and CDR2 is FQNEAQ. The CDR3 nucleotides are TGTGCCAGCAGCTTAGAAGAGGCCTTGGCGTACAATGAGCAGTTCTTC. Amino acids: CASSLEEALAYNEQFF. Drawing the rest from reference TRBV7-8 and TRBJ2-1, the complete variable domain is GAGVSQSPRYKVAKRGQDVALRCDPISGHVSLFWYQQALGQGPEFLTYFQNEAQLDKSGLPSDRFFAERPEGSVSTLKIQRTQQEDSAVYLCASSLEEALAYNEQFFGPGTRLTVL.

The sample holds a few counts of this clone. The J gene is TRBJ2-5, the V gene TRBV7-9; possibly TRBD2 for D (6 bases). Germline V gene data show CDR1 as SEHNR and CDR2 as FQNEAQ (reference sequence). Trimming left V 5 bases short and J 5 bases short, with 18 bases between. This CDR3 has 15 amino acids. The CDR3 DNA reads as TGTGCCAGCAGCCCTCGGGATGCGGGGACGGAGACCCAGTACTTC. Protein: CASSPRDAGTETQYF. Drawing the rest from reference TRBV7-9 and TRBJ2-5, the complete variable domain is DTGVSQNPRHKITKRGQNVTFRCDPISEHNRLYWYRQTLGQGPEFLTYFQNEAQLEKSRLLSDRFSAERPKGSFSTLEIQRTEQGDSAMYLCASSPRDAGTETQYFGPGTRLLVL.

The chain carries TRBV5-1 and TRBJ2-1, with D perhaps TRBD2 (6 bases). Germline V CDR1 and CDR2: SGHRS, YFSETQ. The CDR3 is 17 residues long. V was shortened by 4 bases and J by 6 bases, with 23 bases between the two germline ends. The CDR3 DNA sequence: TGCGCCAGCAGCCTGGGTGAGACTAGAATTGTCCGCAATGAGCAGTTCTTC. Residues: CASSLGETRIVRNEQFF.

The rearrangement uses TRBV7-9 and TRBJ2-7, with a weak D call TRBD2 (5 bases). Germline V gives CDR1 SEHNR, CDR2 FQNEAQ (reference sequence). The CDR3 has 13 residues. Trimming stripped 3 bases from V and 4 bases from J, with 10 bases between. CDR3 loop: CASSFGGSYEQYF. CDR3 DNA sequence: TGTGCCAGCAGCTTCGGCGGGTCTTACGAGCAGTACTTC. Drawing the rest from reference TRBV7-9 and TRBJ2-7, the complete variable domain is DTGVSQNPRHKITKRGQNVTFRCDPISEHNRLYWYRQTLGQGPEFLTYFQNEAQLEKSRLLSDRFSAERPKGSFSTLEIQRTEQGDSAMYLCASSFGGSYEQYFGPGTRLTVT.

The gene calls are TRBV4-3 and TRBJ1-2; 8 positions agree with TRBD1. CDR1 and CDR2 (germline): LGHNA, YSLEER. The CDR3 extends over 17 amino acids. The V gene end was trimmed by 3 bases and the J gene end by 0 bases; junction bases not matched to a gene: 9. CDR3 nucleotides: TGCGCCAGCAGCCAGACTCGGACAGGGCGAACTAACTATGGCTACACCTTC. It encodes CASSQTRTGRTNYGYTF.

The V call is TRBV27, the J call TRBJ2-5; D perhaps matches TRBD2 (5 bases). The CDR3 has 10 amino acids. Deletions cut 11 bases from V and 5 bases from J, with 9 bases between. Germline V lookup: CDR1 MNHEY, CDR2 SMNVEV (reference sequence). In nucleotides, the CDR3 is TGTGCCGCGGGCCGGGAGACCCAGTACTTC. Its translation: CAAGRETQYF.

The chain links TRBV4-1 to TRBJ1-5; D is uncertain. Germline lookup yields CDR1 MGHRA and CDR2 YSYEKL. The CDR3 runs to 14 residues. V lost 1 base to trimming and J lost 2 bases, with 6 bases between them. CDR3 DNA: TGCGCCAGCAGCCAAGGGAGAGGCAATCAGCCCCAGCATTTT. Its translation is CASSQGRGNQPQHF.

The chain employs TRBV5-4 and TRBJ2-7; 8 positions agree with TRBD1. The V gene's germline CDR1 is SGHNT and CDR2 YYREEE (reference sequence). The V segment lost 2 bases and the J segment 3 bases; nucleotides outside the gene matches: 7. This CDR3 is built from 15 residues. CDR3 DNA sequence: TGTGCCAGCAGCTTCGGACAGGGCGAACTCTACGAGCAGTACTTC. Protein product: CASSFGQGELYEQYF.

V is TRBV7-9 and J is TRBJ2-3; TRBD1 aligns across 9 bases. With 5 bases clipped from V and 6 bases from J, the junction kept 12 bases outside the gene matches. This CDR3 contains 16 residues. Germline CDR1 SEHNR, CDR2 FQNEAQ (reference sequence). Written as DNA, the CDR3 is TGTGCCAGCAGCCGTCCGGGACAGGGAATGGAGGATACGCAGTATTTT. The encoded protein is CASSRPGQGMEDTQYF.

This clone occurred a few times. The chain joins TRBV7-2 to TRBJ2-1; TRBD1 aligns across 10 bases. The CDR3 covers 18 residues. The V gene end was trimmed by 4 bases and the J gene end by 9 bases; junction bases not matched to a gene: 18. Germline V gene sequence: CDR1 SGHTA, CDR2 FQGNSA. Written as DNA, the CDR3 is TGTGCCAGCAGCTCCTTTGCTCCCCGGGACAGGGGAAAAGGTGAGCAGTTCTTC. This translates into CASSSFAPRDRGKGEQFF.

CDR3 amino acids: CASSDRNRAGETQYF. The CDR3 DNA follows: TGTGCCAGCAGTGACCGGAACAGGGCGGGGGAGACCCAGTACTTC. The chain couples TRBV2 to TRBJ2-5, with D perhaps matching TRBD1 or TRBD2 (6 bases each). Between the trimmed V and J ends, which lost 3 bases and 5 bases, there was a span of 16 bases. Germline lookup yields CDR1 SNHLY and CDR2 FYNNEI. The CDR3 is 15 amino acids.

This clone was seen more than once but under ten times. The chain couples TRBV28 to TRBJ1-5, with 9 bases fitting TRBD1. V trimming: 4 bases; J trimming: 2 bases; junction bases outside the gene matches: 0. The CDR3 is 14 residues long. Per germline, CDR1 MDHEN and CDR2 SYDVKM. CDR3 nucleotides: TGTGCCAGCAGTTGGACAGGGGGCAATCAGCCCCAGCATTTT. It codes for CASSWTGGNQPQHF.

The CDR3 reads CASNWGSYSYEQYF. As DNA, the CDR3 is TGTGCCAGCAACTGGGGGTCCTACTCCTACGAGCAGTACTTC. The chain uses TRBV11-2 and TRBJ2-7; D may match TRBD1 or TRBD2 (5 bases each). The CDR3 is made up of 14 amino acids. In germline, CDR1 is SGHAT, CDR2 FQNNGV. Trimming removed 7 bases at V and 0 bases at J, with 13 bases between. Full variable domain (outside the CDR3, taken from reference TRBV11-2 and TRBJ2-7): EAGVAQSPRYKIIEKRQSVAFWCNPISGHATLYWYQQILGQGPKLLIQFQNNGVVDDSQLPKDRFSAERLKGVDSTLKIQPAKLEDSAVYLCASNWGSYSYEQYFGPGTRLTVT.

This clone was seen at least ten times. V usage is TRBV7-3 and J usage is TRBJ2-1; D call uncertain. Trimming left V 5 bases short and J 5 bases short, with 10 bases between. CDR3 length: 13 amino acids. The germline V gene has CDR1 SGHTA and CDR2 FQGTGA. This CDR3 reads CASSNIRDNEQFF. CDR3 in DNA: TGTGCCAGCAGCAACATTAGAGACAATGAGCAGTTCTTC.

This clone has more than one count but fewer than ten. The genes are TRBV28 and TRBJ2-7; weak D call: TRBD2 (6 bases). Trimming removed 2 bases at V and 5 bases at J, with 13 bases between. Germline CDR1 and CDR2: MDHEN and SYDVKM. This CDR3 has 14 amino acids. CDR3 sequence reads: CASSLPQRVNEQYF. DNA for the CDR3: TGTGCCAGCAGTTTACCCCAGCGGGTGAACGAGCAGTACTTC.

This clone was seen a handful of times. The V and J genes are TRBV29-1 and TRBJ2-7; D ambiguous. Deletions cut 6 bases from V and 2 bases from J, with 14 bases between. Per germline, CDR1 SQVTM and CDR2 ANQGSEA. CDR3 length equals 13 residues. CDR3 amino acids: CSVAAAATYEQYF. The CDR3 DNA sequence: TGCAGCGTCGCGGCGGCAGCTACCTACGAGCAGTACTTC.